A selection of T cell receptor beta chains follows, all from one sample in a study of blood T cell repertoires in COVID-19. Libraries were prepared by immunoSEQ multiplex PCR; TCRdb keeps only in-frame clonotypes and omits some of them. This table has more than 150,000 clones, 75% to 90% appearing once. Sequencing was performed on peripheral blood. The receptors were sampled from a man aged 55-75 years with acute or convalescent COVID-19. Both conserved end residues are part of each CDR3. D genes are given only for firm matches. Clone size is given for some rows only: seen once, a few or many times, or a class if the clone is expanded.

>TRBV13|.|.|TRBJ1-2
TGTGCCAGCAGCGCCTACTCGAGGATGAGACAGACCTATGGCTACACCTTC
CASSAYSRMRQTYGYTF
>TRBV19|.|TRBD1|TRBJ1-5
TGTGCCAGTAGTCCCCGGAACAGGGGGATGCCCCAGCATTTT
CASSPRNRGMPQHF
>TRBV5-1|few|.|TRBJ2-3
TGCGCCAGCAGCTTCGTGTTACAGTGGAATAGCACAGATACGCAGTATTTT
CASSFVLQWNSTDTQYF
>TRBV28|.|.|TRBJ1-4
TGTGCCAGCACTCCTAGTGGGGGGGCAACTAATGAAAAACTGTTTTTT
CASTPSGGATNEKLFF
>TRBV14|.|.|TRBJ2-1
TGTGCCAGCAGCCAAGGAGGGCCACCCTACAATGAGCAGTTCTTC
CASSQGGPPYNEQFF
>TRBV19|.|TRBD1|TRBJ1-6
TGTGCCAGTAGTCCAGGGGGGAAAGGCATGAATTCACCCCTCCACTTT
CASSPGGKGMNSPLHF
>TRBV6-2/TRBV6-3|.|.|TRBJ1-1
TGTGCCAGCAGTCCCCGGGGGAGGAGTGAAGCTTTCTTT
CASSPRGRSEAFF
>TRBV27|.|.|TRBJ1-1
TGTGCCAGCAGCCTGGGGGGACTCCCGAACACTGAAGCTTTCTTT
CASSLGGLPNTEAFF
>TRBV6-2/TRBV6-3|.|.|TRBJ2-7
TGTGCCAGCAGTTCGGTCCCCGGTAAGCGTAGCGTTCTGTACGAGCAGTACTTC
CASSSVPGKRSVLYEQYF
>TRBV28|few|.|TRBJ2-3
TGTGCCAGCAGCAGTTTAAAGGGGGGGAAGACCACAGATACGCAGTATTTT
CASSSLKGGKTTDTQYF
>TRBV5-4|.|.|TRBJ1-1
TGTGCCAGCAGCTTGGCGGGGAGTAACACTGAAGCTTTCTTT
CASSLAGSNTEAFF
>TRBV9|.|TRBD1|TRBJ1-5
TGTGCCAGCAGCCAGGGGGTGGGGCAAAATCAGCCCCAGCATTTT
CASSQGVGQNQPQHF
>TRBV4-1|.|.|TRBJ1-4
TGCGCCAGCAGCCATTACGTAGCCCCAGCCCGAACTAATGAAAAACTGTTTTTT
CASSHYVAPARTNEKLFF
>TRBV3-1/TRBV3-2|.|TRBD1|TRBJ1-6
TGTGCCAGCAGCCCGGGACAGGAGGGATCACCCCTCCACTTT
CASSPGQEGSPLHF
>TRBV30|.|.|TRBJ1-2
TGTGCCTGGAGTAGGGAGGCGGGTGGTGGCTACACCTTC
CAWSREAGGGYTF
>TRBV5-1|.|.|TRBJ2-4
TGCGCCAGTCGGGCCGGGGGACGGGCCAAAAACATTCAGTACTTC
CASRAGGRAKNIQYF
>TRBV28|.|TRBD1|TRBJ1-4
TGTGCCAGCAGTTCATCCGGGACAGGGGACGAAAAACTGTTTTTT
CASSSSGTGDEKLFF
>TRBV2|many|.|TRBJ1-4
TGTGCCAGCAGTGGGGACACTTCAACTAATGAAAAACTGTTTTTT
CASSGDTSTNEKLFF
>TRBV5-1|.|.|TRBJ2-5
TGCGCCAGCAGCTTGGTAGGCGGTCAGGAGACCCAGTACTTC
CASSLVGGQETQYF
>TRBV13|.|TRBD2|TRBJ2-7
TGTGCCAGCAGCCCCGGACTAGCGGTAAGCTCCTACGAGCAGTACTTC
CASSPGLAVSSYEQYF
>TRBV9|.|.|TRBJ2-1
TGTGCCAGCAGCGTAAACAGATACAATGAGCAGTTCTTC
CASSVNRYNEQFF
>TRBV5-1|.|TRBD1|TRBJ2-7
TGCGCCAGCAGCTTGGGACAGGGGGCGCGGAGAGAGCAGTACTTC
CASSLGQGARREQYF
>TRBV4-3|.|.|TRBJ2-2
TGCGCCAGCAGCCAAGGGGGCAGGGGGAACACCGGGGAGCTGTTTTTT
CASSQGGRGNTGELFF
>TRBV28|.|.|TRBJ2-7
TGTGCCAGCAGCGGGGCGGGGCAGGGCCTGCACGAGCAGTACTTC
CASSGAGQGLHEQYF